This T cell receptor beta chain was documented in a study of T-cell reconstitution after alpha-beta-depleted transplantation in children. The sample holds a few counts of this clonotype. The germline gives CDR1 ENHRY, CDR2 SYGVKD. This CDR3 spans 15 amino acids. The V and J ends lost 0 bases and 4 bases, in that order; junction bases with no gene match: 3. The TCRbeta library was prepared with unique molecular identifiers. TCRdb re-called the PCR reads through MiXCR, storing one row per CDR3 protein. The data show roughly 610,000 distinct CDR3 sequences, over 9.5% seen once. The clonotype comes from a human donor who donated a stem cell graft to a child with acute myeloid leukemia. Here the sequenced sample was PBMCs from the stem cell graft donor, taken from the stem cell graft. The rearrangement joins TRBV10-3 to TRBJ2-1; 7 bases map to TRBD2. The CDR3 DNA is TGTGCCATCAGTGAGTCTCGGGAGGCATACAATGAGCAGTTCTTC. Protein product: CAISESREAYNEQFF.